Below are 15 T cell receptor beta chains sequenced from a single sample in a study of lymphopenia after photon versus proton radiotherapy. Method: immunoSEQ multiplex PCR; TCRdb's copy keeps in-frame clones and lacks some. The sample has around 22,000 clones, roughly 82% seen once; the top ten hold roughly a quarter. This specimen consisted of peripheral blood, obtained from a patient treated with photon-based radiotherapy. These TCRs come from a man in his forties or fifties with gastric cancer.

The chain has TRBV5-1 and TRBJ2-2; no definite D call. V was shortened by 4 bases and J by 5 bases, with 12 bases between the two germline ends. Germline V gene data show CDR1 as SGHRS and CDR2 as YFSETQ. The CDR3 extends over 14 amino acids. Here the CDR3 reads CASSLPDITGELFF. CDR3 sequence (DNA): TGCGCCAGCAGCCTGCCCGACATAACCGGGGAGCTGTTTTTT. The full variable domain, with the rest looked up from reference TRBV5-1 and TRBJ2-2, is KAGVTQTPRYLIKTRGQQVTLSCSPISGHRSVSWYQQTPGQGLQFLFEYFSETQRNKGNFPGRFSGRQFSNSRSEMNVSTLELGDSALYLCASSLPDITGELFFGEGSRLTVL.

V and J are TRBV29-1 and TRBJ1-1, with D unclear. Germline-derived CDR1 and CDR2 are SQVTM and ANQGSEA. CDR3 size: 14 residues. Trimming left V 6 bases short and J 1 base short, with 15 bases between. CDR3: CSVPPRGGNTEAFF. The CDR3 region has the DNA TGCAGCGTACCGCCGCGGGGAGGGAACACTGAAGCTTTCTTT.

The chain links TRBV7-2 to TRBJ2-1; 8 nucleotides match TRBD2. The CDR3 contains 14 residues. V trimming: 4 bases; J trimming: 9 bases; junction bases outside the gene matches: 8. The V gene's germline CDR1 is SGHTA and CDR2 FQGNSA. CDR3 nucleotide sequence: TGTGCCAGCAGCTCCGGCGGGGGGAAGAGTGAGCAGTTCTTC. Encoded protein: CASSSGGGKSEQFF.

The V call is TRBV2, the J call TRBJ1-1; 7 bases fit TRBD1. The V gene end was trimmed by 7 bases and the J gene end by 0 bases; junction bases not matched to a gene: 5. The CDR3 sequence is 14 residues long. Germline CDR1 SNHLY, CDR2 FYNNEI. The CDR3 coding sequence is TGTGCCAGCAAGGGACAGAGGATGAACACTGAAGCTTTCTTT. Protein product: CASKGQRMNTEAFF.

The chain joins TRBV21-1 to TRBJ1-1; TRBD1 is the table's D call and was not checked against the DNA. TRBV21-1 counts as a pseudogene. This CDR3 contains 20 residues. The CDR3 here is CASSKCIGQVAGMRVTEAFF. CDR3 in DNA: TGTGCCAGCAGCAAATGTATCGGACAGGTGGCTGGTATGCGGGTCACTGAAGCTTTCTTT.

The J gene is TRBJ2-1, the V gene TRBV27; tentatively, D is TRBD1 (8 bases). CDR3 size: 15 residues. In germline, CDR1 is MNHEY, CDR2 SMNVEV (reference sequence). The V end lost 2 bases, the J end lost 11 bases, and 19 bases lay between the germline ends. The CDR3 sequence: CASSLTGGVGGQQFF. CDR3 bases: TGTGCCAGCAGTTTAACAGGGGGGGTCGGAGGGCAGCAGTTCTTC.

This chain joins TRBV7-7 and TRBJ1-1; no clear D. V lost 2 bases, J lost 1 base, and 5 bases lay in between. Germline CDR1 is SSHAT and CDR2 is FNYEAQ (reference sequence). The CDR3 spans 13 residues. The CDR3 sequence is CASSLQANTEAFF. The CDR3 DNA sequence: TGTGCCAGCAGCTTACAGGCGAACACTGAAGCTTTCTTT.

The chain links TRBV7-2 to TRBJ1-1; no definite D call. This CDR3 comprises 13 residues. V was trimmed by 1 base and J by 11 bases, leaving 14 bases between them. Germline CDR1 reads SGHTA; CDR2 reads FQGNSA. DNA for the CDR3: TGTGCCAGCAGCTTAGAGTTAGAAACGGGGGCTTTCTTT. Amino acids: CASSLELETGAFF.

The chain is built from TRBV7-2 and TRBJ2-3; D ambiguous. CDR3 length: 15 residues. The germline CDR1 and CDR2 sequences are SGHTA and FQGNSA. The V and J ends lost 5 bases and 0 bases respectively, with 12 bases between them. The DNA for the CDR3 is TGTGCCAGCAGCCCCTCGGGCTCAAGCACAGATACGCAGTATTTT. Protein sequence: CASSPSGSSTDTQYF.

The chain's CDR3 is CASRETGNGQPQHF. The CDR3 bases are TGTGCCAGCAGAGAGACCGGGAATGGTCAGCCCCAGCATTTT. The chain links TRBV2 to TRBJ1-5; D gene ambiguous. The V end was cut by 6 bases, the J end by 6 bases, with 15 bases between. CDR1 is SNHLY, CDR2 FYNNEI, per germline. The CDR3 extends over 14 amino acids.

This clone has just a few counts. This sequence joins TRBV2 and TRBJ2-3; 8 bases fit TRBD1. Germline CDR1 reads SNHLY; CDR2 reads FYNNEI. This CDR3 has 15 residues. Germline trimming cut 1 base from V and 5 bases from J; bases unmatched to any gene: 5. The CDR3 bases are TGTGCCAGCAGTGAAGGACAGGGGAGTGGAGATACGCAGTATTTT. Translation gives CASSEGQGSGDTQYF.

The chain joins TRBV11-2 to TRBJ2-7; no reliable D call. Trimming cost V 2 bases and J 0 bases, with 8 bases left between them. This CDR3 has 14 residues. CDR1 is SGHAT and CDR2 is FQNNGV in the germline V gene. DNA of the CDR3: TGTGCCAGCAGCTTACAGGCCTCCTCCTACGAGCAGTACTTC. This gives the protein CASSLQASSYEQYF. The full variable domain, completed using reference TRBV11-2 and TRBJ2-7, is EAGVAQSPRYKIIEKRQSVAFWCNPISGHATLYWYQQILGQGPKLLIQFQNNGVVDDSQLPKDRFSAERLKGVDSTLKIQPAKLEDSAVYLCASSLQASSYEQYFGPGTRLTVT.

This clone has more than one count but fewer than ten. V usage is TRBV29-1 and J usage is TRBJ1-5; D perhaps matches TRBD1 (5 bases). This CDR3 region has 12 residues. Deletions cut 4 bases from V and 6 bases from J, with 10 bases between. CDR1 and CDR2 (germline): SQVTM, ANQGSEA. CDR3 residues: CSVVEGSQPQHF. The DNA of the CDR3 is TGCAGCGTTGTTGAGGGGAGTCAGCCCCAGCATTTT.

The CDR3 nucleotides are TGCGCCAGCAGACAGGGATACGAGCAGTACTTC. Protein product: CASRQGYEQYF. The genes are TRBV5-1 and TRBJ2-7; a possible D gene is TRBD1 (6 bases). V was pared by 5 bases and J by 4 bases, with 7 bases between. The CDR3 extends over 11 amino acids. Germline V lookup: CDR1 SGHRS, CDR2 YFSETQ.

This clone was recorded once. The chain is built from TRBV13 and TRBJ2-2, with D possibly called TRBD1 or TRBD2 (5 bases each). The V end was cut by 11 bases, the J end by 0 bases, with 13 bases between. CDR1 and CDR2 from the germline V gene are PRHDT and FYEKMQ (reference sequence). This CDR3 contains 14 residues. CDR3 protein: CAFWDRSNTGELFF. The CDR3 region has the DNA TGTGCCTTCTGGGACCGCTCGAACACCGGGGAGCTGTTTTTT.